The next 26 T cell receptor beta chains were all read from a single sample in a study of blood T cell repertoires in COVID-19. Data came from immunoSEQ multiplex PCR; TCRdb stores just in-frame clones and leaves some out. The sample gives about 280,000 clones, around 90% of which show up once; 1.7% is in the top ten. Sequenced sample: PBMCs or T cells enriched from blood (not recorded which). All receptors derive from a young woman with acute COVID-19.

The CDR3 sequence is CASTLQGLSGYTF. The CDR3 nucleotides are TGTGCCAGCACCCTACAGGGATTGAGCGGCTACACCTTC. The J gene is TRBJ1-2, the V gene TRBV5-4, with D perhaps matching TRBD1 (6 bases). Trimming left V 6 bases short and J 8 bases short, with 17 bases between. CDR3 length: 13 amino acids. The germline V gene encodes CDR1 SGHNT and CDR2 YYREEE (reference sequence).

This clone appeared once. The chain carries TRBV7-6 and TRBJ1-3; D might be TRBD1 (6 bases). Germline loops: CDR1 SGHVS, CDR2 FNYEAQ. Trimming took off 5 bases at V and 0 bases at J, with 11 bases between the two ends. This CDR3 has 15 residues. CDR3 loop: CASSIQQGSGNTIYF. Here the CDR3 DNA reads TGTGCCAGCAGCATCCAACAGGGCTCTGGAAACACCATATATTTT.

V usage is TRBV5-1 and J usage is TRBJ2-2, with 8 nucleotides matching TRBD1. V lost 2 bases, J lost 2 bases, and 5 bases stayed unmatched. CDR3 length: 16 residues. The germline V gene encodes CDR1 SGHRS and CDR2 YFSETQ. Here the CDR3 reads CASSFMGQANTGELFF. CDR3 nucleotide sequence: TGCGCCAGCAGCTTTATGGGACAGGCAAACACCGGGGAGCTGTTTTTT.

This chain uses TRBV10-1 with TRBJ2-7; TRBD1 matches 8 bases. With V trimmed by 4 bases and J by 6 bases, 5 bases remained unmatched. Germline lookup yields CDR1 WNHNN and CDR2 SYGVQD (reference sequence). The CDR3 is 13 amino acids. CDR3 in DNA: TGCGCCAGCAGTGGTGGGACAGGAAGCGAGCAGTACTTC. It encodes CASSGGTGSEQYF.

This sequence joins TRBV7-2 and TRBJ2-1; possibly TRBD1 for D (6 bases). Germline CDR1 reads SGHTA; CDR2 reads FQGNSA. This CDR3 has 13 amino acids. V dropped 6 bases and J dropped 7 bases, with 13 bases sitting between them. The CDR3 nucleotides read TGTGCCAGCAGTTACTTGAGGGGGAATGAGCAGTTCTTC. It encodes CASSYLRGNEQFF. Full variable domain (missing parts from reference TRBV7-2 and TRBJ2-1): GAGVSQSPSNKVTEKGKDVELRCDPISGHTALYWYRQSLGQGLEFLIYFQGNSAPDKSGLPSDRFSAERTGGSVSTLTIQRTQQEDSAVYLCASSYLRGNEQFFGPGTRLTVL.

The chain carries TRBV15 and TRBJ2-5; 8 nucleotides match TRBD1. Germline V CDR1 and CDR2: LNHNV, YYDKDF (reference sequence). The CDR3 runs to 19 residues. V dropped 5 bases and J dropped 0; count of bases not matched to a gene: 17. DNA of the CDR3: TGTGCCACCAGCCCCGGGACAGGAGCCATGCCACCAAACCAAGAGACCCAGTACTTC. Its protein is CATSPGTGAMPPNQETQYF.

This clone appeared once. This rearrangement joins TRBV24-1 to TRBJ2-1; D might be TRBD2 (6 bases). Germline lookup yields CDR1 KGHDR and CDR2 SFDVKD. The CDR3 length is 13 residues. With 4 bases removed from V and 5 bases from J, the gap between germline ends came to 8 bases. CDR3 DNA: TGTGCCACCAGTGACCGGACTAACAATGAGCAGTTCTTC. Its translation is CATSDRTNNEQFF.

Only one count was recorded for this clone. This chain joins TRBV29-1 and TRBJ2-1; TRBD2 might be the D (6 bases). With 7 bases removed from V and 7 bases from J, the gap between germline ends came to 20 bases. The CDR3 spans 14 residues. Germline V gene data show CDR1 as SQVTM and CDR2 as ANQGSEA. CDR3: CSGTGVRRWNEQFF. CDR3 coding DNA: TGCAGCGGCACGGGGGTTAGACGGTGGAATGAGCAGTTCTTC.

The chain combines TRBV19 with TRBJ2-3; a weak D match, TRBD1 (5 bases). This CDR3 contains 15 residues. Between the trimmed V and J ends, which lost 10 bases and 2 bases, there was a span of 19 bases. Looked up from germline, CDR1 is LNHDA and CDR2 is SQIVND (reference sequence). CDR3 in DNA: TGTGCCACCCGATCCCCCAGGGCCCTCACAGATACGCAGTATTTT. Protein: CATRSPRALTDTQYF.

In regard to this clone: This specimen includes other DNA sequences encoding the same CDR3. The chain couples TRBV4-3 to TRBJ2-1; 7 nucleotides match TRBD2. The germline V gene has CDR1 LGHNA and CDR2 YSLEER. V trimming: 3 bases; J trimming: 4 bases; junction bases outside the gene matches: 6. This CDR3 comprises 15 residues. The CDR3 sequence: CASSQGSGIYNEQFF. The CDR3 nucleotides are TGCGCCAGCAGCCAGGGGAGCGGGATATACAATGAGCAGTTCTTC.

The rearrangement uses TRBV10-2 and TRBJ1-5, with 7 bases lining up with TRBD1. Germline V gene sequence: CDR1 WSHSY, CDR2 SAAADI. After removal of 6 bases from V and 6 bases from J, the junction contained 8 bases not matched to a gene. This CDR3 contains 14 residues. CDR3 nucleotides: TGCGCCAGCAGAAATTACGGGGACAGTCAGCCCCAGCATTTT. Its protein is CASRNYGDSQPQHF.

J is TRBJ1-2 and V is TRBV7-6, with 9 bases fitting TRBD1. The germline V gene has CDR1 SGHVS and CDR2 FNYEAQ. This CDR3 has 15 amino acids. V was pared by 5 bases and J by 8 bases, with 12 bases of the junction left unmatched. The CDR3 sequence is CASSPTGTGMGGYTF. The CDR3 bases are TGTGCCAGCAGCCCGACCGGGACAGGGATGGGGGGCTACACCTTC.

This chain joins TRBV5-1 and TRBJ1-6, with a tentative D call TRBD1 (5 bases). The germline V gene has CDR1 SGHRS and CDR2 YFSETQ. Trimming pared 0 bases from V and 7 bases from J, leaving 11 bases between. The length of the CDR3 is 15 residues. CDR3 region: CASSLDSEGNSPLHF. CDR3 sequence (DNA): TGCGCCAGCAGCTTGGATTCGGAGGGGAATTCACCCCTCCACTTT.

The chain uses TRBV21-1 and TRBJ2-7; TRBD2 is taken as the D call from the table, unchecked against the DNA. TRBV21-1 counts as a pseudogene. The CDR3 runs 16 residues. In DNA form, the CDR3 reads TGTGCCAGCAGCAAAGACTCCGGGAGTGAAATCTACGAGCAGTACTTC. Protein: CASSKDSGSEIYEQYF.

V gene TRBV7-8 combines with J gene TRBJ2-1; D is unresolved. Deletions cut 4 bases from V and 4 bases from J, with 8 bases between. The CDR3 length is 13 residues. Per germline, CDR1 SGHVS and CDR2 FQNEAQ. DNA of the CDR3: TGTGCCAGCAGCTCCGGGTCATACAATGAGCAGTTCTTC. This sequence encodes CASSSGSYNEQFF. The variable domain in full, with the rest retrieved from reference TRBV7-8 and TRBJ2-1, is GAGVSQSPRYKVAKRGQDVALRCDPISGHVSLFWYQQALGQGPEFLTYFQNEAQLDKSGLPSDRFFAERPEGSVSTLKIQRTQQEDSAVYLCASSSGSYNEQFFGPGTRLTVL.

This clone has just one count. The chain employs TRBV5-1 and TRBJ2-7; 8 bases map to TRBD1. Germline V gene data show CDR1 as SGHRS and CDR2 as YFSETQ. V lost 2 bases, J lost 1 base, and 2 bases stayed unmatched. The CDR3 runs 14 residues. CDR3 region: CASSFGTGSYEQYF. The CDR3 DNA is TGCGCCAGCAGCTTCGGGACAGGATCCTACGAGCAGTACTTC. Looking up the rest from reference TRBV5-1 and TRBJ2-7 gives the full variable domain: KAGVTQTPRYLIKTRGQQVTLSCSPISGHRSVSWYQQTPGQGLQFLFEYFSETQRNKGNFPGRFSGRQFSNSRSEMNVSTLELGDSALYLCASSFGTGSYEQYFGPGTRLTVT.

The chain links TRBV4-1 to TRBJ2-5; no clear D. This CDR3 comprises 15 residues. The V gene's germline CDR1 is MGHRA and CDR2 YSYEKL. V dropped 4 bases and J dropped 5 bases, with 17 bases sitting between them. CDR3 DNA: TGCGCCAGCAGCCCTCGCTCCACGACAATTGAGACCCAGTACTTC. Protein sequence: CASSPRSTTIETQYF.

V usage is TRBV10-3 and J usage is TRBJ1-6, with D maybe TRBD1 (6 bases). CDR1 is ENHRY, CDR2 SYGVKD, per germline. The ends were cut back, 6 bases at V and 9 bases at J, with 12 bases in the middle. The CDR3 consists of 13 residues. The CDR3, as DNA: TGTGCCATCAGACGACAGGATGTTTCACCCCTCCACTTT. The encoded protein is CAIRRQDVSPLHF.

The gene calls are TRBV10-1 and TRBJ2-7; 7 bases line up with TRBD1. J gave up 4 bases and V 2 bases, and 8 bases lay outside the gene matches. The CDR3 spans 15 residues. Germline CDR1 WNHNN, CDR2 SYGVQD (reference sequence). CDR3 DNA sequence: TGCGCCAGCAGTGAGAGGGGCAGGGGGAAATACGAGCAGTACTTC. Its protein product is CASSERGRGKYEQYF.

The chain uses TRBV12-5 and TRBJ1-5, with D possibly being TRBD1 (5 bases). V gave up 3 bases and J gave up 0 bases, with 9 bases separating them. Per germline, CDR1 LGHNT and CDR2 FRNRAP. This CDR3 is built from 15 residues. The CDR3 nucleotides read TGTGCTAGTGGTTTAGGGGTTAATAGCAATCAGCCCCAGCATTTT. Translation gives CASGLGVNSNQPQHF.

J is TRBJ2-3 and V is TRBV7-9, with 10 bases aligning to TRBD1. This CDR3 region has 16 residues. Trimming took 4 bases from V and 0 from J; bases not matched to a gene: 4. Germline-derived CDR1 and CDR2 are SEHNR and FQNEAQ (reference sequence). In nucleotides, the CDR3 is TGTGCCAGCAGCTCGGGACAGGGGTCTAGCACAGATACGCAGTATTTT. Protein product: CASSSGQGSSTDTQYF.

The gene calls are TRBV6-2 or TRBV6-3 and TRBJ2-2; possibly TRBD1 for D (7 bases). CDR1 and CDR2 from the germline V gene are MNHEY and SVGEGT. The V and J ends lost 5 bases and 7 bases respectively, with 20 bases between them. This CDR3 is 16 amino acids long. The CDR3 spells CASSSTSVQGGGELFF. The CDR3, as DNA: TGTGCCAGCAGTAGCACCTCCGTCCAGGGGGGCGGGGAGCTGTTTTTT.

V and J are TRBV10-3 and TRBJ2-1, with TRBD2 matching 7 bases. The CDR3 consists of 15 residues. Germline loops: CDR1 ENHRY, CDR2 SYGVKD. Trimming removed 0 bases from V and 9 bases from J; junction bases left unmatched: 8. CDR3 in amino acids: CAISESGGSPGEQFF. The CDR3 DNA sequence: TGTGCCATCAGTGAGTCGGGCGGGAGCCCTGGTGAGCAGTTCTTC.

This clone has just a few counts. V is TRBV30 and J is TRBJ1-3, with D possibly TRBD1 on 5 matching bases. Deletions cut 5 bases from V and 0 bases from J, with 11 bases between. Germline values: CDR1 GTSNPN, CDR2 SVGIG (reference sequence). The CDR3 has 14 amino acids. As DNA, the CDR3 is TGTGCCTGGCGCCCCGGGGGCTCTGGAAACACCATATATTTT. It yields the protein CAWRPGGSGNTIYF.

The chain employs TRBV11-2 and TRBJ1-4, with 10 bases fitting TRBD1. The germline V gene has CDR1 SGHAT and CDR2 FQNNGV. Losses at the gene ends were 5 bases for V and 8 bases for J; bases not matched to a gene: 8. This CDR3 spans 15 amino acids. As DNA, the CDR3 is TGTGCCAGCAGCCCACGGACAGGGGGGACCGAAAAACTGTTTTTT. This translates into CASSPRTGGTEKLFF.

V gene TRBV10-2 combines with J gene TRBJ2-5; D possibly corresponds to TRBD2 (6 bases). The length of the CDR3 is 13 residues. Germline CDR1 is WSHSY and CDR2 is SAAADI. Trimming left V 0 bases short and J 14 bases short, with 16 bases between. The CDR3 DNA sequence: TGCGCCAGCAGTGAGTCGACCCGGGACTGGGAATACTTC. This codes for CASSESTRDWEYF.